The clone carrying this T cell receptor beta chain has a handful of counts. Its cognate antigen is unknown. Cultured CD4+ T cells had their DNA profiled by the Oncomine TCR Beta short-read assay. CD4+ T cells were cultured, and genomic DNA was extracted from them. TCRdb fed the PCR reads into MiXCR, producing one record per CDR3 protein. Here the sample spans 15,000 to 25,000 distinct CDR3 sequences, approximately 37% being singletons. V was cut by 5 bases and J by 11 bases, with 16 bases left in between. Germline assignment: CDR1 MNHNS and CDR2 SASEGT. CDR3 size: 13 residues. The data are from a study of vaccination and CD4 T cells after COVID-19. As for the study in general: Six male and four female convalescents took part, two of them Hispanic. Overlapping peptides covering the spike proteins of SARS-CoV-2, HCoV-NL63, HCoV-OC43 and HCoV-229E were added to stimulate cells.

The treatment was: roughly ten-day PBMC culture with coronavirus spike peptide pools or control peptides (ViraFEST assay). V usage is TRBV6-1 and J usage is TRBJ1-5, with D tentatively TRBD1 (5 bases). Sequencing was performed on cultured CD4+ T cells from blood. This TCR was sampled from a human donor with COVID-19. The CDR3 DNA follows: TGTGCCAGCAGTAAAACAGGTTTGGGGGCCCAGCATTTT. This codes for CASSKTGLGAQHF.